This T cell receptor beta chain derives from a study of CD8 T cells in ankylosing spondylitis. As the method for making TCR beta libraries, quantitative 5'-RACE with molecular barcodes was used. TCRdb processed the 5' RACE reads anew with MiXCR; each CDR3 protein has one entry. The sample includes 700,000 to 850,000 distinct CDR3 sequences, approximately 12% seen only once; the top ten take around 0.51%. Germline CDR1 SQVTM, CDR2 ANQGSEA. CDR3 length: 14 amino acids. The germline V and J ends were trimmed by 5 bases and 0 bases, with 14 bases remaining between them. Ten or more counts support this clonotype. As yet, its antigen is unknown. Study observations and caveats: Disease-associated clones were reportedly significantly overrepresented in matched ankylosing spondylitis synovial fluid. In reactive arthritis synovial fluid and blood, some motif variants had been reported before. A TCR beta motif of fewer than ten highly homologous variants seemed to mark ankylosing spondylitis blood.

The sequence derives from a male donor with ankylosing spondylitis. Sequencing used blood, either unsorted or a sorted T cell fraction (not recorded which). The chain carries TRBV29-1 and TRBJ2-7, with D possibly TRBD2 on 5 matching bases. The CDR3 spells CSVKPGFPSYEQYF. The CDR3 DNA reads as TGCAGCGTTAAACCGGGATTCCCCTCCTACGAGCAGTACTTC.